The source of this TCR beta chain is a study of beta chain features in type 1 diabetes. Study outcomes and limitations: A greater similarity of naive, central memory and Treg TCRB repertoires was seen among patients than among healthy donors. Because the template was cDNA, high-expressing cells might be over-represented. In every one of the four CD4+ subsets, TCRB CDR3s were moderately but significantly shorter in Type 1 diabetes patients.

Blood was drawn once from each donor into heparinised tubes. The draws averaged about 0.12 L. By way of CD45RO/CCR7/CD25/CD127/CD95/CD27, the CD4+ regulatory, stem cell-like memory, central memory and naive cells were sorted. All of the isolated RNA was reverse transcribed, so expressed TCRB transcripts were sequenced. Only in-frame clones appear in the TCRdb table, and some are missing; sequencing was by immunoSEQ multiplex PCR. Of tens of thousands of clones listed, roughly two thirds are singletons. V lost 4 bases and J 10 bases, leaving 14 bases between the germline ends. The CDR3 has 12 residues. CDR1 is SGHNT and CDR2 is YYREEE in the germline V gene (reference sequence). To note about this clone: Its antigen remains unidentified.

The chain couples TRBV5-4 to TRBJ1-1; weak D call: TRBD1 (5 bases). This TCR derives from a woman aged 40 to 50 with type 1 diabetes. Sequencing was performed on stem cell memory CD4+ T cells from blood. CDR3 in DNA: TGTGCCAGCAGCGGGTACAGGAAAGCAGCTTTCTTT. This gives the protein CASSGYRKAAFF.